These T cell receptor beta chains were read from a single sample in a study of T cell changes during pregnancy in multiple sclerosis. Here immunoSEQ multiplex PCR was the method, and the copy in TCRdb shows in-frame clones only, minus some. The sample has around 100,000 clones, almost 95% seen once; the top ten hold 0.75% to 0.95%. Sequenced here: peripheral blood, sampled after pregnancy. The source of these receptors is a female donor with multiple sclerosis, enrolled in a pregnancy study. Each CDR3 is given with its conserved first and last residue. The D gene is left open where the match is weak. The size of a clone is reported for some rows only, either as once, few or many, or as a class for expanded clones.

j_gene: TRBJ2-7; d_gene: TRBD1; v_gene: TRBV4-3; abundance: .; CDR3aa: CASSLDGTGAYEQYF; CDR3nt: TGCGCCAGCAGCCTCGACGGGACAGGGGCCTACGAGCAGTACTTC
j_gene: TRBJ2-5; d_gene: .; v_gene: TRBV7-2; abundance: .; CDR3aa: CASSFQSGKETQYF; CDR3nt: TGTGCCAGCAGCTTCCAGTCAGGGAAGGAGACCCAGTACTTC
j_gene: TRBJ1-1; d_gene: .; v_gene: TRBV5-1; abundance: .; CDR3aa: CASSLMSDTEAFF; CDR3nt: TGCGCCAGCAGCTTGATGTCAGACACTGAAGCTTTCTTT
j_gene: TRBJ1-4; d_gene: TRBD1; v_gene: TRBV6-1; abundance: .; CDR3aa: CASSESMLTGARNEKLFF; CDR3nt: TGTGCCAGCAGTGAATCCATGCTGACAGGGGCCCGGAATGAAAAACTGTTTTTT
j_gene: TRBJ1-1; d_gene: TRBD1; v_gene: TRBV7-8; abundance: .; CDR3aa: CASSLIGTDVTEAFF; CDR3nt: TGTGCCAGCAGCCTAATCGGGACAGATGTCACTGAAGCTTTCTTT
j_gene: TRBJ2-2; d_gene: .; v_gene: TRBV5-4; abundance: .; CDR3aa: CASSLQGNTGELFF; CDR3nt: TGTGCCAGCAGCTTACAGGGAAACACCGGGGAGCTGTTTTTT
j_gene: TRBJ2-7; d_gene: TRBD2; v_gene: TRBV7-3; abundance: .; CDR3aa: CASSLTSGTIYEQYF; CDR3nt: TGTGCCAGCAGCTTGACTAGCGGGACCATCTACGAGCAGTACTTC
j_gene: TRBJ2-1; d_gene: TRBD2; v_gene: TRBV2; abundance: .; CDR3aa: CASRKPAGLAGALEQFF; CDR3nt: TGTGCCAGCAGAAAACCCGCCGGACTAGCGGGGGCACTTGAGCAGTTCTTC
j_gene: TRBJ2-7; d_gene: TRBD2; v_gene: TRBV7-8; abundance: .; CDR3aa: CASSSLAGGPSYEQYF; CDR3nt: TGTGCCAGCAGCTCACTAGCGGGGGGCCCCTCCTACGAGCAGTACTTC
j_gene: TRBJ2-5; d_gene: .; v_gene: TRBV6-1; abundance: .; CDR3aa: CASSEFGLTVGETQYF; CDR3nt: TGTGCCAGCAGTGAATTCGGATTGACAGTGGGGGAGACCCAGTACTTC
j_gene: TRBJ2-1; d_gene: TRBD1; v_gene: TRBV19; abundance: .; CDR3aa: CASSQLDRHYNEQFF; CDR3nt: TGTGCCAGTAGTCAATTGGACAGGCACTACAATGAGCAGTTCTTC
j_gene: TRBJ1-5; d_gene: TRBD1; v_gene: TRBV2; abundance: few; CDR3aa: CASSGDRERGQPQHF; CDR3nt: TGTGCCAGCAGCGGAGACAGGGAGAGGGGTCAGCCCCAGCATTTT
j_gene: TRBJ2-3; d_gene: .; v_gene: TRBV2; abundance: .; CDR3aa: CASSELRDFPMQDTQYF; CDR3nt: TGTGCCAGCAGTGAATTGCGAGACTTCCCGATGCAAGATACGCAGTATTTT
j_gene: TRBJ1-6; d_gene: .; v_gene: TRBV5-8; abundance: .; CDR3aa: CASQKGGTYNSPLHF; CDR3nt: TGTGCCAGCCAAAAAGGGGGTACCTATAATTCACCCCTCCACTTT
j_gene: TRBJ1-2; d_gene: .; v_gene: TRBV11-2; abundance: .; CDR3aa: CASSLTTDYGYTF; CDR3nt: TGTGCCAGCAGCTTAACAACAGACTATGGCTACACCTTC
j_gene: TRBJ2-7; d_gene: TRBD1; v_gene: TRBV4-3; abundance: .; CDR3aa: CASTVGTGGPYEQYF; CDR3nt: TGCGCCAGCACCGTGGGGACAGGGGGCCCCTACGAGCAGTACTTC
j_gene: TRBJ2-7; d_gene: TRBD2; v_gene: TRBV28; abundance: .; CDR3aa: CASSRSSGTSYEQYF; CDR3nt: TGTGCCAGCAGCCGATCTAGCGGGACCTCCTACGAGCAGTACTTC
j_gene: TRBJ1-2; d_gene: .; v_gene: TRBV11-2; abundance: few; CDR3aa: CASSSFGRGYYGYTF; CDR3nt: TGTGCCAGCAGCTCCTTCGGCAGGGGTTATTATGGCTACACCTTC
j_gene: TRBJ2-1; d_gene: .; v_gene: TRBV5-4; abundance: .; CDR3aa: CASSPRGLIHNEQFF; CDR3nt: TGTGCCAGCAGCCCCAGGGGCCTAATTCACAATGAGCAGTTCTTC
j_gene: TRBJ2-7; d_gene: TRBD2; v_gene: TRBV28; abundance: .; CDR3aa: CASSLGAGGPYEQYF; CDR3nt: TGTGCCAGCAGTTTAGGAGCGGGAGGGCCCTACGAGCAGTACTTC
j_gene: TRBJ1-2; d_gene: .; v_gene: TRBV27; abundance: few; CDR3aa: CASSSKRDGYGYTF; CDR3nt: TGTGCCAGCAGTTCCAAACGGGATGGCTATGGCTACACCTTC
j_gene: TRBJ1-2; d_gene: .; v_gene: TRBV9; abundance: .; CDR3aa: CASSPTGTTGHGYTF; CDR3nt: TGTGCCAGCAGCCCAACCGGGACAACGGGGCATGGCTACACCTTC
j_gene: TRBJ2-1; d_gene: TRBD2; v_gene: TRBV11-1; abundance: .; CDR3aa: CASSLRGTSGSRYNEQFF; CDR3nt: TGTGCCAGCAGCTTAAGGGGGACTAGCGGGTCTCGGTACAATGAGCAGTTCTTC
j_gene: TRBJ2-1; d_gene: .; v_gene: TRBV27; abundance: once; CDR3aa: CASSPRLVSYNEQFF; CDR3nt: TGTGCCAGCAGTCCTCGACTAGTATCCTACAATGAGCAGTTCTTC
j_gene: TRBJ2-1; d_gene: .; v_gene: TRBV7-3; abundance: .; CDR3aa: CASSLTRGNEQFF; CDR3nt: TGTGCCAGCAGCTTAACACGGGGGAATGAGCAGTTCTTC
j_gene: TRBJ2-2; d_gene: TRBD1; v_gene: TRBV29-1; abundance: .; CDR3aa: CSVKSGTGSTGELFF; CDR3nt: TGCAGCGTTAAATCAGGGACAGGGTCCACCGGGGAGCTGTTTTTT
j_gene: TRBJ2-2; d_gene: .; v_gene: TRBV7-7; abundance: .; CDR3aa: CASSFNRAGELFF; CDR3nt: TGTGCCAGCAGCTTCAACAGGGCCGGGGAGCTGTTTTTT
j_gene: TRBJ1-2; d_gene: .; v_gene: TRBV7-2; abundance: .; CDR3aa: CASSLILGGAHYGYTF; CDR3nt: TGTGCCAGCAGCTTAATTCTTGGGGGCGCGCACTATGGCTACACCTTC
j_gene: TRBJ2-5; d_gene: .; v_gene: TRBV2; abundance: .; CDR3aa: CASRGGLGQETQYF; CDR3nt: TGTGCCAGCAGGGGAGGCCTGGGGCAAGAGACCCAGTACTTC
j_gene: TRBJ2-1; d_gene: TRBD1; v_gene: TRBV7-2; abundance: .; CDR3aa: CASSPDRVSGEQFF; CDR3nt: TGTGCCAGCAGCCCCGACAGGGTTTCAGGCGAGCAGTTCTTC
j_gene: TRBJ2-7; d_gene: .; v_gene: TRBV7-2; abundance: .; CDR3aa: CASSSPGQSSYEQYF; CDR3nt: TGTGCCAGCAGCTCCCCAGGGCAGAGCTCCTACGAGCAGTACTTC
j_gene: TRBJ2-5; d_gene: TRBD2; v_gene: TRBV5-4; abundance: .; CDR3aa: CASSLAIERGGRTQYF; CDR3nt: TGTGCCAGCAGCTTGGCCATCGAGCGGGGGGGCCGGACCCAGTACTTC
j_gene: TRBJ2-7; d_gene: .; v_gene: TRBV6-1; abundance: once; CDR3aa: CASSEVVRGWESF; CDR3nt: TGTGCCAGCAGTGAAGTAGTCCGGGGGTGGGAATCCTTC
j_gene: TRBJ2-2; d_gene: .; v_gene: TRBV28; abundance: .; CDR3aa: CASTQGYTGELFF; CDR3nt: TGTGCCAGCACCCAGGGGTACACCGGGGAGCTGTTTTTT
j_gene: TRBJ2-7; d_gene: .; v_gene: TRBV7-6; abundance: .; CDR3aa: CASSSERTLTEQYF; CDR3nt: TGTGCCAGCAGCTCCGAACGGACACTAACCGAGCAGTACTTC
j_gene: TRBJ1-2; d_gene: .; v_gene: TRBV7-9; abundance: .; CDR3aa: CASSLDLSYGYTF; CDR3nt: TGTGCCAGCAGCTTAGATCTCAGCTATGGCTACACCTTC
j_gene: TRBJ2-3; d_gene: TRBD2; v_gene: TRBV19; abundance: .; CDR3aa: CASSILLAGADGEGNTQYF; CDR3nt: TGTGCCAGTAGTATACTACTAGCGGGAGCGGATGGTGAGGGAAATACGCAGTATTTT
j_gene: TRBJ2-7; d_gene: TRBD1; v_gene: TRBV5-1; abundance: .; CDR3aa: CASSLAGTGLYEQYF; CDR3nt: TGCGCCAGCAGCTTGGCAGGGACAGGGCTCTACGAGCAGTACTTC
j_gene: TRBJ2-7; d_gene: TRBD1; v_gene: TRBV9; abundance: once; CDR3aa: CASSDQKGTGPLLEQYF; CDR3nt: TGTGCCAGCAGCGATCAGAAGGGGACAGGCCCTCTATTAGAGCAGTACTTC
j_gene: TRBJ1-3; d_gene: .; v_gene: TRBV2; abundance: .; CDR3aa: CASSATGQVSGNTIYF; CDR3nt: TGTGCCAGCAGTGCTACAGGGCAAGTCTCTGGAAACACCATATATTTT
j_gene: TRBJ2-1; d_gene: .; v_gene: TRBV6-5; abundance: .; CDR3aa: CASSYRDISYNEQFF; CDR3nt: TGTGCCAGCAGTTACCGGGACATTTCCTACAATGAGCAGTTCTTC
j_gene: TRBJ1-4; d_gene: .; v_gene: TRBV28; abundance: .; CDR3aa: CASLNPATNEKLFF; CDR3nt: TGTGCCAGTCTAAACCCAGCGACTAATGAAAAACTGTTTTTT
j_gene: TRBJ2-3; d_gene: TRBD2; v_gene: TRBV4-1; abundance: .; CDR3aa: CASSLSGGTDTQYF; CDR3nt: TGCGCCAGCAGCCTTAGCGGGGGAACAGATACGCAGTATTTT
j_gene: TRBJ1-3; d_gene: .; v_gene: TRBV7-6; abundance: .; CDR3aa: CASSTFTGTSSSGNTIYF; CDR3nt: TGTGCCAGCAGCACTTTTACGGGGACTTCTAGCTCTGGAAACACCATATATTTT
j_gene: TRBJ2-3; d_gene: TRBD2; v_gene: TRBV6-4; abundance: .; CDR3aa: CASSDSSGGAGTDTQYF; CDR3nt: TGTGCCAGCAGTGACTCTAGCGGGGGGGCCGGCACAGATACGCAGTATTTT
j_gene: TRBJ2-7; d_gene: .; v_gene: TRBV6-6; abundance: once; CDR3aa: CASSYSSRYEQYF; CDR3nt: TGTGCCAGCAGTTACTCGAGCCGATACGAGCAGTACTTC
j_gene: TRBJ1-2; d_gene: TRBD1; v_gene: TRBV6-5; abundance: .; CDR3aa: CASSYRDRDGYTF; CDR3nt: TGTGCCAGCAGTTACAGGGACAGGGATGGCTACACCTTC
j_gene: TRBJ2-1; d_gene: .; v_gene: TRBV19; abundance: .; CDR3aa: CASNLAGSSYNEQFF; CDR3nt: TGTGCCAGTAATTTGGCGGGGAGCTCCTACAATGAGCAGTTCTTC
j_gene: TRBJ2-5; d_gene: TRBD1; v_gene: TRBV2; abundance: .; CDR3aa: CASSEEGAVGDLTQYF; CDR3nt: TGTGCCAGCAGTGAAGAGGGGGCGGTAGGTGATTTGACCCAGTACTTC
j_gene: TRBJ1-6; d_gene: .; v_gene: TRBV7-2; abundance: .; CDR3aa: CASSLLPGYNSPLHF; CDR3nt: TGTGCCAGCAGCTTGCTGCCAGGTTATAATTCACCCCTCCACTTT
j_gene: TRBJ1-3; d_gene: TRBD1; v_gene: TRBV18; abundance: once; CDR3aa: CASSDRDRGPGNTIYF; CDR3nt: TGTGCCAGCTCAGACCGGGACAGGGGGCCTGGAAACACCATATATTTT